Listed below are T cell receptor beta chains from one sample, sequenced in a study of STAT3 mutations in large granular lymphocyte leukemia. Generated by immunoSEQ multiplex PCR, the TCRdb table keeps only in-frame clones and is missing some. The sample includes approximately 31,000 clones, around 88% of them seen just once. Sequenced: peripheral blood mononuclear cells. The receptors were sampled from a man aged 60 to 69 with T-cell large granular lymphocyte leukemia. Some clones in this sample may be carry-over from other donors' samples. Each CDR3 is given with its conserved first and last residue. The D gene is left open where the match is weak.

v_call: TRBV2
j_call: TRBJ2-2
d_call: -
cdr3_aa: CASSVTGELFF

v_call: TRBV6-4
j_call: TRBJ2-3
d_call: -
cdr3_aa: CASSEEIASNTQYF

v_call: TRBV5-4
j_call: TRBJ1-2
d_call: -
cdr3_aa: CASSPSGSRHFNYGYTF

v_call: TRBV27
j_call: TRBJ2-7
d_call: -
cdr3_aa: CASISEGNEQYF

v_call: TRBV6-1
j_call: TRBJ1-5
d_call: -
cdr3_aa: CASSERTVGNQPQHF

v_call: TRBV18
j_call: TRBJ2-7
d_call: -
cdr3_aa: CASSPTAVGAGEQYF

v_call: TRBV6-1
j_call: TRBJ2-7
d_call: TRBD1
cdr3_aa: CASGQQNRGDEQYF

v_call: TRBV9
j_call: TRBJ1-2
d_call: -
cdr3_aa: CASSVSQGRRDGYTF

v_call: TRBV9
j_call: TRBJ2-1
d_call: -
cdr3_aa: CASSVRLEYNEQFF

v_call: TRBV6-1
j_call: TRBJ2-5
d_call: TRBD1
cdr3_aa: CASTLGTARETQYF

v_call: TRBV18
j_call: TRBJ2-2
d_call: -
cdr3_aa: CASSIRDANTGELFF

v_call: TRBV5-1
j_call: TRBJ2-6
d_call: -
cdr3_aa: CASSHGSGANVLTF

v_call: TRBV18
j_call: TRBJ1-3
d_call: -
cdr3_aa: CASSPPKAAGNTIYF

v_call: TRBV9
j_call: TRBJ1-6
d_call: TRBD1
cdr3_aa: CASNGDRDDSPLHF